One sample yielded the 30 T cell receptor beta chains listed below, sequenced in a study of T-cell reconstitution after alpha-beta-depleted transplantation in children. Construction of the TCRbeta library involved unique molecular identifiers. TCRdb processed the PCR reads anew with MiXCR; each CDR3 protein has one entry. The table lists 200,000 to 250,000 distinct CDR3 sequences, 9.7% of them singletons, with about 4.9% in the top ten. Specimen: PBMCs from the stem cell graft donor, collected from the stem cell graft. The source is a human donor who donated a stem cell graft to a child with SCID.

This clonotype appeared many times. This chain connects TRBV20-1 to TRBJ2-1; 12 bases fit TRBD2. Germline lookup yields CDR1 DFQATT and CDR2 SNEGSKA (reference sequence). V shed 6 bases and J 9 bases; nucleotides not matched to a gene: 9. The CDR3 sequence is 14 residues long. CDR3 nucleotides: TGCAGTGCCACCCTAGCGGGGGGGCCAGGTGAGCAGTTCTTC. Translated, it gives CSATLAGGPGEQFF.

This clonotype came up many times. The V call is TRBV5-1, the J call TRBJ2-1, with 8 bases that match TRBD1. V lost 4 bases, J lost 0 bases, and 6 bases stayed unmatched. The CDR3 loop spans 16 amino acids. The V gene's germline CDR1 is SGHRS and CDR2 YFSETQ. CDR3 amino acids: CASSNRDRGSYNEQFF. DNA of the CDR3: TGCGCCAGCAGCAACCGAGACAGGGGCTCCTACAATGAGCAGTTCTTC.

This clonotype was seen many times. This chain links TRBV27 with TRBJ1-1; 7 nucleotides line up with TRBD1. Trimming took 1 base from V and 0 from J; bases not matched to a gene: 2. The germline CDR1 and CDR2 sequences are MNHEY and SMNVEV (reference sequence). This CDR3 is 15 amino acids long. The chain's CDR3 is CASSLWGTVNTEAFF. The CDR3 nucleotides read TGTGCCAGCAGTTTATGGGGGACAGTGAACACTGAAGCTTTCTTT.

Ten or more counts support this clonotype. The V gene is TRBV6-1, the J gene TRBJ1-1; D is ambiguous. V was clipped by 6 bases and J by 8 bases, with 16 bases between them. The CDR3 is 13 amino acids. Germline values: CDR1 MNHNS, CDR2 SASEGT. The CDR3 DNA follows: TGTGCCAGCAGAATACTGCAGGTTTCGGAAGCTTTCTTT. Translated, it gives CASRILQVSEAFF.

At least ten counts were recorded for this clonotype. The chain combines TRBV11-2 with TRBJ2-3; tentative D call: TRBD2 (6 bases). Trimming stripped 6 bases from V and 1 base from J, with 20 bases between. The germline V gene encodes CDR1 SGHAT and CDR2 FQNNGV. The CDR3 runs to 17 residues. The CDR3 nucleotides are TGTGCCAGCAGACGGGATGTTAGCGGTTATGGCACAGATACGCAGTATTTT. Translating it yields CASRRDVSGYGTDTQYF.

This clonotype was observed many times. J is TRBJ1-2 and V is TRBV5-1; the D gene is possibly TRBD1 (5 bases). CDR3 length: 14 amino acids. V was clipped by 7 bases and J by 4 bases, with 17 bases between them. Germline values: CDR1 SGHRS, CDR2 YFSETQ. The CDR3 protein is CASLLRDGLYGYTF. CDR3 bases: TGCGCCAGCCTACTACGGGACGGACTCTATGGCTACACCTTC.

This clonotype was seen repeatedly, ten times or more. V is TRBV7-2 and J is TRBJ2-3; 9 bases map to TRBD1. The junction had 10 bases not matched to a gene; V was cut back by 5 bases and J by 4 bases. The germline CDR1 and CDR2 sequences are SGHTA and FQGNSA. The CDR3 covers 16 residues. CDR3 region: CASSDPGQGVADTQYF. The CDR3 region has the DNA TGTGCCAGCAGCGACCCGGGACAGGGCGTCGCAGATACGCAGTATTTT.

Concerning this clonotype: At one end, the junction sequence differs from germline, possibly due to a read error. J is TRBJ2-3 and V is TRBV6-5; D may be TRBD1 (6 bases). CDR1 MNHEY and CDR2 SVGAGI come from the germline V gene. The CDR3 has 16 residues. The CDR3 spells CVSSSDLGALGDTQCF. For the CDR3, the DNA is TGTGTCAGCAGTTCCGATCTGGGGGCGCTTGGAGATACGCAGTGTTTT.

Many counts were recorded for this clonotype. The chain carries TRBV5-5 and TRBJ1-1; D not certain. Trimming pared 1 base from V and 3 bases from J, leaving 10 bases between. Germline CDR1 reads SGHKS; CDR2 reads YYEKEE (reference sequence). There are 14 residues in the CDR3. In nucleotides, the CDR3 is TGTGCCAGCAGCTTGCTGACCCCAGACACTGAAGCTTTCTTT. This translates into CASSLLTPDTEAFF. Full variable domain (missing parts from reference TRBV5-5 and TRBJ1-1): DAGVTQSPTHLIKTRGQQVTLRCSPISGHKSVSWYQQVLGQGPQFIFQYYEKEERGRGNFPDRFSARQFPNYSSELNVNALLLGDSALYLCASSLLTPDTEAFFGQGTRLTVV.

This clonotype has a count of ten or more. The V gene is TRBV5-1, the J gene TRBJ2-3; 7 nucleotides align to TRBD2. The CDR3 totals 15 residues. Trimming cost V 3 bases and J 4 bases; bases outside gene matches: 8. Germline V lookup: CDR1 SGHRS, CDR2 YFSETQ. The DNA for the CDR3 is TGCGCCAGCAGCTGGGGAGCGGGGTTACCAGATACGCAGTATTTT. This gives the protein CASSWGAGLPDTQYF.

The V gene is TRBV15, the J gene TRBJ2-7, with D possibly being TRBD1 (6 bases). V lost 0 bases to trimming and J lost 2 bases, with 23 bases between them. Germline CDR1 is LNHNV and CDR2 is YYDKDF (reference sequence). The CDR3 length is 19 residues. CDR3 nucleotides: TGTGCCACCAGCAGAGATTTCTCTCTGGGGGCTAATGTGGCCTACGAGCAGTACTTC. It yields the protein CATSRDFSLGANVAYEQYF.

This clonotype was detected ten times or more. The V gene is TRBV29-1, the J gene TRBJ2-5, with no clear D. Germline V gives CDR1 SQVTM, CDR2 ANQGSEA. V was trimmed by 4 bases and J by 7 bases, leaving 10 bases between them. The CDR3 has 11 residues. The CDR3 region is CSVVLARTQYF. The CDR3 DNA is TGCAGCGTTGTCCTGGCGAGGACCCAGTACTTC.

This clonotype was found many times. J is TRBJ1-1 and V is TRBV7-9; the match to TRBD1 covers 8 bases. This CDR3 is built from 15 residues. Germline CDR1 and CDR2: SEHNR and FQNEAQ (reference sequence). With 0 bases clipped from V and 5 bases from J, the junction kept 5 bases outside the gene matches. CDR3 sequence reads: CASSLAQGADTEAFF. In DNA, the CDR3 is TGTGCCAGCAGCTTAGCGCAGGGGGCAGATACTGAAGCTTTCTTT.

This clonotype was detected ten times or more. V usage is TRBV20-1 and J usage is TRBJ2-4, with D perhaps TRBD2 (5 bases). Germline lookup yields CDR1 DFQATT and CDR2 SNEGSKA (reference sequence). This CDR3 is built from 13 residues. V dropped 6 bases and J dropped 8 bases, with 17 bases sitting between them. This CDR3 reads CSAMGPPEDIQYF. Here the CDR3 DNA reads TGCAGTGCCATGGGCCCCCCGGAGGACATTCAGTACTTC.

Ten or more counts support this clonotype. The V gene is TRBV5-6, the J gene TRBJ1-6; D remains ambiguous. The length of the CDR3 is 16 residues. Germline lookup yields CDR1 SGHDT and CDR2 YYEEEE. Trimming pared 4 bases from V and 0 bases from J, leaving 11 bases between. The CDR3 loop is CASSLSDSSYNSPLHF. The CDR3 nucleotides read TGTGCCAGCAGCCTCAGCGATAGCTCCTATAATTCACCCCTCCACTTT. Based on the CDR3 plus reference TRBV5-6 and TRBJ1-6, the full variable domain is DAGVTQSPTHLIKTRGQQVTLRCSPKSGHDTVSWYQQALGQGPQFIFQYYEEEERQRGNFPDRFSGHQFPNYSSELNVNALLLGDSALYLCASSLSDSSYNSPLHFGNGTRLTVT.

This clonotype was observed at least ten times. The V and J genes are TRBV2 and TRBJ1-5; the D is unclear. Germline V gives CDR1 SNHLY, CDR2 FYNNEI. V lost 7 bases and J lost 0, with 13 bases in between. The CDR3 loop spans 15 amino acids. The CDR3 loop is CASTADRLSNQPQHF. In nucleotides, the CDR3 is TGTGCCAGCACCGCGGACCGCCTTAGCAATCAGCCCCAGCATTTT.

This clonotype was seen many times. The V call is TRBV19, the J call TRBJ1-1; no clear D gene. The germline V gene encodes CDR1 LNHDA and CDR2 SQIVND (reference sequence). V lost 4 bases and J 1 base, leaving 7 bases between the germline ends. CDR3 length: 13 residues. The CDR3 protein is CASSTAPNTEAFF. CDR3 bases: TGTGCCAGTAGTACGGCCCCGAACACTGAAGCTTTCTTT.

This clonotype was counted many times. The chain uses TRBV20-1 and TRBJ1-6; the D gene is possibly TRBD1 (5 bases). The CDR3 sequence is 13 residues long. Trimming shortened V by 2 bases and J by 10 bases, and 12 bases separated the two germline ends. The germline V gene has CDR1 DFQATT and CDR2 SNEGSKA (reference sequence). The CDR3 DNA reads TGCAGTGCTAGAAGCCAGGCAGGGTCACCCCTCCACTTT. Protein: CSARSQAGSPLHF.

This clonotype was observed many times. The CDR3 spells CASSQDWTVEQYF. DNA for the CDR3: TGCGCCAGCAGCCAAGATTGGACAGTCGAGCAGTACTTC. This chain joins TRBV4-1 and TRBJ2-7; a possible D gene is TRBD1 (6 bases). V lost 0 bases, J lost 6 bases, and 9 bases lay in between. This CDR3 is built from 13 residues. Looked up from germline, CDR1 is MGHRA and CDR2 is YSYEKL.

This clonotype was detected ten times or more. V usage is TRBV12-3 or TRBV12-4 and J usage is TRBJ2-1, with 9 positions matching TRBD2. Unmatched junction bases numbered 5, after V lost 4 bases and J lost 4 bases. The CDR3 consists of 15 residues. The CDR3 sequence is CASSSKRGAYNEQFF. The CDR3 nucleotides are TGTGCCAGCAGTTCGAAGCGGGGGGCGTACAATGAGCAGTTCTTC.

In its sample, this clonotype was seen many times. The rearrangement uses TRBV2 and TRBJ1-1; D might be TRBD1 (6 bases). CDR1 and CDR2 (germline): SNHLY, FYNNEI. This CDR3 has 15 residues. V lost 6 bases to trimming and J lost 0 bases, with 14 bases between them. Here the CDR3 reads CASRPGVLMNTEAFF. CDR3 coding DNA: TGTGCCAGCAGACCAGGGGTACTTATGAACACTGAAGCTTTCTTT.

The chain couples TRBV7-2 to TRBJ1-2, with D unclear. This CDR3 has 13 residues. CDR1 and CDR2 from the germline V gene are SGHTA and FQGNSA. Trimming took 4 bases from V and 6 from J, leaving 12 bases between them. CDR3 sequence reads: CASSSRLGHGYTF. The CDR3 coding sequence is TGTGCCAGCAGCTCCCGTCTTGGTCATGGCTACACCTTC.

At least ten counts were recorded for this clonotype. The genes are TRBV3-2 and TRBJ1-1; TRBD1 reflects the table's D call only, with no check against the DNA. TRBV3-2 is described as a pseudogene. This CDR3 comprises 22 residues. The CDR3 region is CASSQLQRDRSKNGLIRTEAFF. DNA of the CDR3: TGTGCCAGCAGCCAGCTCCAAAGGGACAGATCCAAGAATGGTTTGATTAGGACTGAAGCTTTCTTT.

This clonotype was seen ten or more times. The rearrangement links TRBV24-1 to TRBJ1-2; TRBD1 is a possible D gene (5 bases). This CDR3 has 14 amino acids. The germline V gene has CDR1 KGHDR and CDR2 SFDVKD. Trimming took 4 bases from V and 7 from J, leaving 15 bases between them. The DNA for the CDR3 is TGTGCCACCAGTGACTCCGGGAGGGGCTTTGGCTACACCTTC. Amino acid sequence: CATSDSGRGFGYTF.

In this sample, this clonotype turned up a few times. The chain couples TRBV15 to TRBJ1-2; D may be TRBD1 (5 bases). The CDR3 sequence is 12 residues long. CDR1 LNHNV and CDR2 YYDKDF come from the germline V gene (reference sequence). With 3 bases removed from V and 7 bases from J, the gap between germline ends came to 9 bases. CDR3 bases: TGTGCCACCAGCAGGGGACCGGGTGGCTACACCTTC. It specifies CATSRGPGGYTF.

This clonotype was counted at least ten times. The chain carries TRBV18 and TRBJ1-4; 7 bases fit TRBD1. Germline V gives CDR1 KGHSH, CDR2 LQKENI. This CDR3 has 15 residues. V shed 6 bases and J 3 bases; nucleotides not matched to a gene: 7. The CDR3 loop is CASSHEDRSNEKLFF. The CDR3 DNA is TGTGCCAGCTCTCATGAGGACAGGTCTAATGAAAAACTGTTTTTT.

This clonotype was recorded at least ten times. The chain employs TRBV7-9 and TRBJ1-2, with D possibly being TRBD1 (5 bases). V lost 5 bases and J lost 6, with 19 bases in between. Looked up from germline, CDR1 is SEHNR and CDR2 is FQNEAQ (reference sequence). This CDR3 has 15 amino acids. The CDR3, as DNA: TGTGCCAGCAGCACAAGGGGCAGAGAAGAGCATGGCTACACCTTC. Translated: CASSTRGREEHGYTF.

The genes are TRBV11-3 and TRBJ2-1; possible D gene TRBD2, 6 bases. This CDR3 has 15 residues. Germline V gene lookup returns CDR1 SGHNT and CDR2 YENEEA. Trimming pared 5 bases from V and 3 bases from J, leaving 14 bases between. In nucleotides, the CDR3 is TGTGCCAGCAGCCCGACTAGTCATGACTACAATGAGCAGTTCTTC. This encodes CASSPTSHDYNEQFF.

The chain employs TRBV3-1 and TRBJ1-2; D unclear. Germline CDR1 is LGHDT and CDR2 is YNNKEL (reference sequence). The CDR3 has 12 amino acids. The ends were cut back, 2 bases at V and 4 bases at J, with 5 bases in the middle. The CDR3 loop reads CASSQSSYGYTF. DNA of the CDR3: TGTGCCAGCAGCCAATCCAGCTATGGCTACACCTTC. The variable domain in full, with the rest retrieved from reference TRBV3-1 and TRBJ1-2, is DTAVSQTPKYLVTQMGNDKSIKCEQNLGHDTMYWYKQDSKKFLKIMFSYNNKELIINETVPNRFSPKSPDKAHLNLHINSLELGDSAVYFCASSQSSYGYTFGSGTRLTVV.

Many counts were recorded for this clonotype. The chain is built from TRBV2 and TRBJ1-5; TRBD1 is a possible D gene (6 bases). Germline CDR1 is SNHLY and CDR2 is FYNNEI. The length of the CDR3 is 12 residues. V lost 2 bases to trimming and J lost 11 bases, with 10 bases between them. The CDR3 protein is CASSERGQAQHF. Here the CDR3 DNA reads TGTGCCAGCAGTGAAAGGGGACAAGCCCAGCATTTT.